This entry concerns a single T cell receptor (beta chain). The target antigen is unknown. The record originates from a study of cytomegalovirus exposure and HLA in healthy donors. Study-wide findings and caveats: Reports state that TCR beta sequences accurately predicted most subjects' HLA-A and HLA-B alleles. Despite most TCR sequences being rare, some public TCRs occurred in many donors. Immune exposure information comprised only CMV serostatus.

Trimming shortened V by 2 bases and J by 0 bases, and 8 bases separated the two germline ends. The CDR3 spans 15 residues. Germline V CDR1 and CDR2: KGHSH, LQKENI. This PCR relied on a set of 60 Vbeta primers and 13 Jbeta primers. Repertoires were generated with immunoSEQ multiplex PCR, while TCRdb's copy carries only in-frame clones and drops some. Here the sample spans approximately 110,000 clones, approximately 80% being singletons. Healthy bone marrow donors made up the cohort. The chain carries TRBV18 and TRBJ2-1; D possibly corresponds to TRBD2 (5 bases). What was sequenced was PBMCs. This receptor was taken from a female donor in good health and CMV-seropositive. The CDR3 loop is CASSPRGSSYNEQFF. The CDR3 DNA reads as TGTGCCAGCTCACCAAGAGGGAGCTCCTACAATGAGCAGTTCTTC.